This passage covers 11 T cell receptor beta chains from one sample sequenced in a study of early T cells in non-severe SARS-CoV-2 infection. MiXCR, applied by TCRdb to the 5' RACE reads, yields one record per CDR3 protein. The sample lists around 80,000 distinct CDR3 sequences, around 13% occurring once. The specimen sequenced was whole blood. The receptor source for this set is an adult who was a healthcare worker with PCR-confirmed SARS-CoV-2 infection or an uninfected control (not recorded which).

This clonotype appeared a few times. The J gene is TRBJ2-7, the V gene TRBV6-1; TRBD1 matches at 11 bases. There are 12 residues in the CDR3. CDR1 and CDR2 from the germline V gene are MNHNS and SASEGT. V shed 6 bases and J 7 bases; nucleotides not matched to a gene: 2. The CDR3 nucleotides are TGTGCCAGCAGGGGGACAGGGGGAGAGCAGTACTTC. Translated, it gives CASRGTGGEQYF.

This clonotype has a count of ten or more. The V gene is TRBV12-3 or TRBV12-4, the J gene TRBJ1-1; TRBD1 matches 7 bases. The CDR3 is 16 amino acids. V was clipped by 3 bases and J by 0 bases; unmatched bases: 7. CDR3 coding DNA: TGTGCCAGCAGTTTTGGGGACAGAATCATGAACACTGAAGCTTTCTTT. It encodes CASSFGDRIMNTEAFF.

This clonotype was seen a few times. The chain employs TRBV18 and TRBJ2-7, with unresolved D. Per the germline V gene, CDR1 is KGHSH and CDR2 is LQKENI. The CDR3 is made up of 14 amino acids. V shed 3 bases and J shed 2 bases, with 11 bases lying between them. The CDR3 region has the DNA TGTGCCAGCTCACCGTCGGAGCCTACCTACGAGCAGTACTTC. Amino acids: CASSPSEPTYEQYF. The full variable domain, rest sourced from reference TRBV18 and TRBJ2-7, is NAGVMQNPRHLVRRRGQEARLRCSPMKGHSHVYWYRQLPEEGLKFMVYLQKENIIDESGMPKERFSAEFPKEGPSILRIQQVVRGDSAAYFCASSPSEPTYEQYFGPGTRLTVT.

V gene TRBV20-1 combines with J gene TRBJ1-1, with D uncertain. Per the germline V gene, CDR1 is DFQATT and CDR2 is SNEGSKA (reference sequence). This CDR3 is 11 amino acids long. Deletions cut 6 bases from V and 1 base from J, with 6 bases between. The CDR3 nucleotides read TGCAGTGCATTGGGGAACACTGAAGCTTTCTTT. Translation gives CSALGNTEAFF.

This chain links TRBV29-1 with TRBJ1-1; D is unclear. The germline V gene has CDR1 SQVTM and CDR2 ANQGSEA. The ends were cut back, 6 bases at V and 9 bases at J, with 14 bases in the middle. This CDR3 has 11 residues. CDR3 in amino acids: CSVDVNSKAFF. In nucleotides, the CDR3 is TGCAGCGTGGACGTCAACAGCAAAGCTTTCTTT.

The chain couples TRBV7-9 to TRBJ2-3; 11 nucleotides agree with TRBD2. The V gene's germline CDR1 is SEHNR and CDR2 FQNEAQ (reference sequence). The CDR3 sequence is 16 residues long. After removal of 3 bases from V and 1 base from J, the junction contained 3 bases not matched to a gene. Here the CDR3 reads CASSFETSGGTDTQYF. DNA for the CDR3: TGTGCCAGCAGCTTCGAGACTAGCGGGGGCACAGATACGCAGTATTTT.

This clonotype has only a few counts. The J gene is TRBJ2-3, the V gene TRBV6-2 or TRBV6-3; 7 nucleotides agree with TRBD2. Per the germline V gene, CDR1 is MNHEY and CDR2 is SVGEGT. This CDR3 is built from 17 residues. V lost 2 bases and J lost 0; bases outside the gene matches: 8. In DNA form, the CDR3 reads TGTGCCAGCAGTTACGGGCCGGGAGGACTTAGCACAGATACGCAGTATTTT. This gives the protein CASSYGPGGLSTDTQYF.

This clonotype occurred many times. The chain links TRBV3-1 to TRBJ2-1; D unclear. This CDR3 spans 15 amino acids. The V end lost 4 bases, the J end lost 7 bases, and 17 bases lay between the germline ends. Germline CDR1 is LGHDT and CDR2 is YNNKEL (reference sequence). The CDR3 loop reads CASSLLPGPRNEQFF. The CDR3 coding sequence is TGTGCCAGCAGCCTACTCCCGGGCCCCAGGAATGAGCAGTTCTTC.

This clonotype came up a few times. This chain joins TRBV3-1 and TRBJ2-1; no clear D. CDR3 length: 12 amino acids. From germline, CDR1 is LGHDT and CDR2 YNNKEL (reference sequence). Between the trimmed V and J ends, which lost 2 bases and 10 bases, there was a span of 9 bases. The CDR3 region has the DNA TGTGCCAGCAGCCAATTCGCAGAGGAGCAGTTCTTC. It translates to CASSQFAEEQFF.

The chain combines TRBV6-2 or TRBV6-3 with TRBJ1-1, with D uncertain. Per germline, CDR1 MNHEY and CDR2 SVGEGT. Trimming took off 7 bases at V and 3 bases at J, with 6 bases between the two ends. The CDR3 sequence is 11 residues long. In DNA, the CDR3 is TGTGCCAGCATAGGGCACACTGAAGCTTTCTTT. Residues: CASIGHTEAFF.

V usage is TRBV28 and J usage is TRBJ1-5, with D unresolved. V dropped 5 bases and J dropped 11 bases, with 10 bases sitting between them. Germline CDR1 is MDHEN and CDR2 is SYDVKM. The CDR3 consists of 11 residues. The CDR3 loop is CASSRLVAQHF. CDR3 nucleotides: TGTGCCAGCAGTCGTCTCGTGGCCCAGCATTTT.